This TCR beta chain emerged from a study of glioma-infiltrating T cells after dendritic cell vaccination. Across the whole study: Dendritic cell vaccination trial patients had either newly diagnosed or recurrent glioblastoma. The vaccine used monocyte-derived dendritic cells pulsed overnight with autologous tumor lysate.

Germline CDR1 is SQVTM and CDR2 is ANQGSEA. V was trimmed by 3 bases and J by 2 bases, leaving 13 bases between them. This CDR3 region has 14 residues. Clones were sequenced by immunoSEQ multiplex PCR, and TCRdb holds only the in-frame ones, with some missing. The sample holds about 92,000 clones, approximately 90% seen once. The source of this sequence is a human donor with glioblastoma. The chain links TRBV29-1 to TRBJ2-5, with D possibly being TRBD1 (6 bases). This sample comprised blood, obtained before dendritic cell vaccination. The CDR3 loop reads CSVDGGGPQETQYF. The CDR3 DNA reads TGCAGCGTTGATGGGGGCGGACCTCAAGAGACCCAGTACTTC.